The TCR beta chain described here comes from a study of cytomegalovirus exposure and HLA in healthy donors. CDR3 size: 15 residues. Germline CDR1 and CDR2: SGHRS and YFSETQ. Trimming removed 1 base from V and 6 bases from J; junction bases left unmatched: 7. The PCR employed 60 Vbeta primers together with 13 Jbeta primers. Clones were sequenced by immunoSEQ multiplex PCR, and TCRdb holds only the in-frame ones, with some missing. The sample gives 35,000 to 45,000 clones, 70% to 85% of which show up once; about 11% is in the top ten. This sequence joins TRBV5-1 and TRBJ2-1; 7 positions agree with TRBD2. Sequences were obtained from PBMCs. This receptor was taken from a woman in her late teens or twenties in good health and CMV-seropositive. In nucleotides, the CDR3 is TGCGCCAGCAGCTTGCGCGGGGGTGACCCCAATGAGCAGTTCTTC. This gives the protein CASSLRGGDPNEQFF.